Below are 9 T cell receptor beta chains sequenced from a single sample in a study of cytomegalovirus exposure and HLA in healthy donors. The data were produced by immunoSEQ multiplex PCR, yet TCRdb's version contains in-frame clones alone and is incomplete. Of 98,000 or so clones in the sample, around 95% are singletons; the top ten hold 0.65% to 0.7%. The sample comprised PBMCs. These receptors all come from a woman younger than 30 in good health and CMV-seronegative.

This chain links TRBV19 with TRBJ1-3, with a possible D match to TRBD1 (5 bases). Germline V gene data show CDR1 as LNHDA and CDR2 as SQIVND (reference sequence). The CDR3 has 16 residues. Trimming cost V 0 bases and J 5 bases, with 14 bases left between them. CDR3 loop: CASSIDESTARNTIYF. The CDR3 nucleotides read TGTGCCAGTAGTATAGATGAGTCGACAGCAAGAAACACCATATATTTT. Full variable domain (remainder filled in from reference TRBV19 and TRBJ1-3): DGGITQSPKYLFRKEGQNVTLSCEQNLNHDAMYWYRQDPGQGLRLIYYSQIVNDFQKGDIAEGYSVSREKKESFPLTVTSAQKNPTAFYLCASSIDESTARNTIYFGEGSWLTVV.

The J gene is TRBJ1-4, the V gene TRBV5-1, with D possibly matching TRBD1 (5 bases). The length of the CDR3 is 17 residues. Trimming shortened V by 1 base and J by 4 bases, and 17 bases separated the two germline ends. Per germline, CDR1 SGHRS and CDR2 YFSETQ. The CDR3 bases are TGCGCCAGCAGCTTGATGGGGGGGGACTCCATTAATGAAAAACTGTTTTTT. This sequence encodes CASSLMGGDSINEKLFF.

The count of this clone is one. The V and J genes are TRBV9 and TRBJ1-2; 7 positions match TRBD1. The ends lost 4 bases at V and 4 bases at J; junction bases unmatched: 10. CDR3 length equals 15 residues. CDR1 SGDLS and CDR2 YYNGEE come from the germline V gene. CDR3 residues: CASSPIGQGGYGYTF. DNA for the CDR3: TGTGCCAGCAGCCCCATCGGGCAGGGGGGCTATGGCTACACCTTC.

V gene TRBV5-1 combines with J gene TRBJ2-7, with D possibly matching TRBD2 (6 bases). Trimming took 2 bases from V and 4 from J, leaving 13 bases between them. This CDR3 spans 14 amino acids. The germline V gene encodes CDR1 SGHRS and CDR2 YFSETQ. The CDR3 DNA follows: TGCGCCAGCAGCTTCACGGGACTCGAGTACGAGCAGTACTTC. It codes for CASSFTGLEYEQYF.

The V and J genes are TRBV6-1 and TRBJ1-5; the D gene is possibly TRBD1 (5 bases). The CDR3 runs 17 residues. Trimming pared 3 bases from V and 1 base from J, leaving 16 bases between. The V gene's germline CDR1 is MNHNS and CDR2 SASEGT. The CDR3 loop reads CASSDPGRVLSNQPQHF. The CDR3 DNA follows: TGTGCCAGCAGTGATCCAGGGAGGGTACTCAGCAATCAGCCCCAGCATTTT.

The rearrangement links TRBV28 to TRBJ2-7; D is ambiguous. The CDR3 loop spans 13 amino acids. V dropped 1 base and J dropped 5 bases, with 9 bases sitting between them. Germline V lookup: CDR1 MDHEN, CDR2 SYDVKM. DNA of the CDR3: TGTGCCAGCAGTTTATTGGTGGCAGACGAGCAGTACTTC. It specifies CASSLLVADEQYF.

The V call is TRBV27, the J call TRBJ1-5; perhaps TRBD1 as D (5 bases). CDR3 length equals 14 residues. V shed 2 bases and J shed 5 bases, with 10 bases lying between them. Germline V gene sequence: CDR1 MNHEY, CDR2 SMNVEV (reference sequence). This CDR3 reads CASSLIGGDQPQHF. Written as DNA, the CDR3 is TGTGCCAGCAGTTTAATCGGGGGGGATCAGCCCCAGCATTTT.

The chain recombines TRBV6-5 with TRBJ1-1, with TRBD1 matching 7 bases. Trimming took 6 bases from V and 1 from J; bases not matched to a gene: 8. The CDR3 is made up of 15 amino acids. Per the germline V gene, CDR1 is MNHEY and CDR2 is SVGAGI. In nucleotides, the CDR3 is TGTGCCAGCAGGACAGGGTACGTTACGAACACTGAAGCTTTCTTT. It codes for CASRTGYVTNTEAFF.

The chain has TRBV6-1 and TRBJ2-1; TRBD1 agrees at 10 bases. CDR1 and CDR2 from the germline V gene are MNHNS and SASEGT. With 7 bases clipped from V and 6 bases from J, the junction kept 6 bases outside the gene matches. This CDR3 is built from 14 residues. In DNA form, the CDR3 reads TGTGCCAGCACTAGACAGGGGGCTTTCAATGAGCAGTTCTTC. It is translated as CASTRQGAFNEQFF.